The clone carrying this T cell receptor (beta chain) appeared many times. Its antigen is unidentified. The data are from a study of T cells in Graves' hyperthyroidism and ophthalmopathy. Study overall: Peripheral blood samples were taken at initial diagnosis, prior to any treatment.

Study-wide results and caveats: Most clonotypes that expanded in the thyroid above 0.001 also showed up in blood.

V gave up 8 bases and J gave up 8 bases; unmatched junction bases: 11. The CDR3 loop spans 14 amino acids. Germline V CDR1 and CDR2: SGHAT, FQNNGV. RNA transcripts gave rise to amplified TCR beta CDR3 regions. The HTBI primer set was used in a first-round RT-PCR of the TCR CDR3. TCRdb called the multiplex PCR reads again in MiXCR, with one record for every CDR3 protein. The sample lists about 640,000 distinct CDR3 sequences; 20% to 25% were seen once. Inclusion characteristics of ophthalmopathy patients comprised a Clinical Activity Score of at least 3, a NOSPECS grade of at least 4, and duration under 3 months. Pregnant or lactating patients were excluded, as were those with uncontrolled infection or other autoimmune disease.

V and J are TRBV11-2 and TRBJ2-1; 8 bases align to TRBD2. Input material: blood. The sequence came from a man aged 25-40 years with Graves' ophthalmopathy. The CDR3 is CASRMAGGSYEQFF. Written as DNA, the CDR3 is TGTGCCAGCCGAATGGCGGGAGGTAGTTATGAGCAGTTCTTC.